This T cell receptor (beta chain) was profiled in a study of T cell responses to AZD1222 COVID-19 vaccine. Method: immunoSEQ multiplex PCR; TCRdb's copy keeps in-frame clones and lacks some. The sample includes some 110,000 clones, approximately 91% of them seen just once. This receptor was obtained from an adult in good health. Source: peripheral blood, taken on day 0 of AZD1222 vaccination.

The CDR3 DNA reads TGCGCCAGCAGCCAAGGAGGGGGTTTGACCCCCTACGAGCAGTACTTC. Amino acids: CASSQGGGLTPYEQYF. The chain uses TRBV4-1 and TRBJ2-7, with D perhaps TRBD1 (6 bases). Germline CDR1 is MGHRA and CDR2 is YSYEKL. CDR3 length: 16 amino acids. The germline V and J ends were trimmed by 1 base and 2 bases, with 15 bases remaining between them.